This T cell receptor beta chain was profiled in a study of T cells after yellow fever vaccination. This clonotype has a handful of counts. What it binds is unknown. Findings and caveats of the study: Contamination of FACS-sorted repertoires by abundant clonotypes from the bulk population could occur. Some clonotypes were seen in both the CD4 and the CD8 compartments. These made up a small share and likely arose from convergent recombination. Weaker in magnitude, the secondary response showed a faster peak on day 5 versus 15.

UMIs and a universal primer site were added when TCR cDNA was made by 5'RACE template switching. A single record per CDR3 protein comes from TCRdb applying MiXCR to the 5' RACE reads. The data contain approximately 120,000 distinct CDR3 sequences, around 15% of them singletons. This sample comprised CD8+ T cells sorted from PBMCs, obtained 5 days after the yellow fever booster vaccination. The receptor was isolated from a man younger than 30 who received the YFV17D yellow fever vaccine.

The CDR3 sequence is CASSPWSSGNTIYF. Written as DNA, the CDR3 is TGTGCCAGCTCCCCCTGGAGCTCTGGAAACACCATATATTTT. J is TRBJ1-3 and V is TRBV6-5; no clear D. The germline V gene has CDR1 MNHEY and CDR2 SVGAGI. This CDR3 spans 14 amino acids. V shed 8 bases and J shed 0 bases, with 11 bases lying between them.